Below are 11 T cell receptor beta chains sequenced from a single sample in a study of cytomegalovirus exposure and HLA in healthy donors (dated by TCRdb to about 2017). Libraries were prepared through the immunoSEQ multiplex PCR assay. The multiplex PCR relied on a mix of 60 forward primers for TCR Vbeta segments and 13 reverse primers for TCR Jbeta segments. TCRdb obtained this table from immuneACCESS and retained in-frame rearrangements with V and J assigned. These tables miss some clones; where compared with another copy, unresolved V genes account for less than half of the shortfall, and the remainder is unexplained. Counted in this sample were roughly 150,000 clones; over 60% of them appeared once. 1.5% to 2% of the sample goes to the ten largest clones. Sequenced material: PBMCs. These receptors were obtained from a woman aged 30 to 39 in good health and CMV-seronegative.

The chain couples TRBV27 to TRBJ1-3, with a possible D match to TRBD1 (6 bases). Germline V lookup: CDR1 MNHEY, CDR2 SMNVEV (reference sequence). The CDR3 has 17 amino acids. V was cut by 5 bases and J by 0 bases, with 17 bases left in between. The CDR3 region is CASSTRQPGASGNTIYF. Written as DNA, the CDR3 is TGTGCCAGCAGTACCCGACAGCCAGGGGCCTCTGGAAACACCATATATTTT.

A single count supports this clone. The chain combines TRBV27 with TRBJ1-2; D call uncertain. Trimming removed 8 bases at V and 4 bases at J, with 20 bases between. CDR3 length: 15 amino acids. Germline CDR1 is MNHEY and CDR2 is SMNVEV (reference sequence). CDR3 sequence reads: CASHTVMEDIYGYTF. The CDR3, as DNA: TGTGCCAGCCACACGGTCATGGAAGACATCTATGGCTACACCTTC.

The chain joins TRBV19 to TRBJ1-2; D gene ambiguous. This CDR3 is built from 14 residues. V was trimmed by 3 bases and J by 6 bases, leaving 14 bases between them. CDR1 and CDR2 (germline): LNHDA, SQIVND (reference sequence). Written as DNA, the CDR3 is TGTGCCAGTAGTATTGCCTTTGATCGGGATGGCTACACCTTC. This codes for CASSIAFDRDGYTF. The variable domain in full, with the rest retrieved from reference TRBV19 and TRBJ1-2, is DGGITQSPKYLFRKEGQNVTLSCEQNLNHDAMYWYRQDPGQGLRLIYYSQIVNDFQKGDIAEGYSVSREKKESFPLTVTSAQKNPTAFYLCASSIAFDRDGYTFGSGTRLTVV.

The chain links TRBV18 to TRBJ1-5; 12 bases align to TRBD1. Germline V lookup: CDR1 KGHSH, CDR2 LQKENI. The CDR3 consists of 14 residues. V lost 3 bases to trimming and J lost 6 bases; unmatched junction nucleotides: 0. The CDR3 spells CASSPGQGAQPQHF. CDR3 nucleotide sequence: TGTGCCAGCTCACCGGGACAGGGGGCTCAGCCCCAGCATTTT.

J is TRBJ2-7 and V is TRBV5-1; 8 bases are shared with TRBD1. CDR1 is SGHRS, CDR2 YFSETQ, per germline. The CDR3 loop spans 14 amino acids. With V trimmed by 0 bases and J by 6 bases, 5 bases remained unmatched. CDR3 sequence reads: CASSLGTGLREQYF. The CDR3, as DNA: TGCGCCAGCAGCTTGGGGACAGGGTTACGCGAGCAGTACTTC.

V gene TRBV29-1 combines with J gene TRBJ1-4, with D hard to call. The CDR3 loop spans 11 amino acids. Germline CDR1 is SQVTM and CDR2 is ANQGSEA. Trimming left V 4 bases short and J 12 bases short, with 12 bases between. CDR3 region: CSVVSNRELFF. DNA for the CDR3: TGCAGCGTTGTGTCGAATCGGGAACTGTTTTTT.

A few counts support this clone. The chain employs TRBV5-1 and TRBJ1-2, with a weak D call TRBD1 (6 bases). Germline V gives CDR1 SGHRS, CDR2 YFSETQ. The CDR3 sequence is 14 residues long. V was shortened by 6 bases and J by 4 bases, with 16 bases between the two germline ends. CDR3 bases: TGCGCCAGCACCGACACAAGGGGGGGCTATGGCTACACCTTC. Amino acids: CASTDTRGGYGYTF.

V and J are TRBV6-4 and TRBJ1-2, with TRBD1 matching 9 bases. V trimming: 5 bases; J trimming: 4 bases; junction bases outside the gene matches: 2. The CDR3 runs to 13 residues. The germline gives CDR1 MRHNA, CDR2 SNTAGT. The CDR3 region has the DNA TGTGCCAGCAGTTGGGGACAGGGCTATGGCTACACCTTC. Amino acids: CASSWGQGYGYTF.

This sequence joins TRBV7-9 and TRBJ2-3, with D tentatively TRBD1 (6 bases). Germline V CDR1 and CDR2: SEHNR, FQNEAQ (reference sequence). V dropped 5 bases and J dropped 2 bases, with 11 bases sitting between them. The CDR3 runs 14 residues. CDR3 sequence reads: CASSPDSNTDTQYF. The CDR3 DNA reads TGTGCCAGCAGCCCGGACAGCAACACAGATACGCAGTATTTT.

The V gene is TRBV6-6, the J gene TRBJ1-2, with 8 positions matching TRBD1. Germline values: CDR1 MNHNY, CDR2 SVGAGI (reference sequence). The CDR3 extends over 15 amino acids. Trimming at V came to 4 bases and at J to 2 bases, leaving 6 bases not matched to a gene. CDR3 DNA sequence: TGTGCCAGCAGTTCTGGACAGGGTATGAACTATGGCTACACCTTC. Its protein product is CASSSGQGMNYGYTF.

This chain links TRBV27 with TRBJ1-4; TRBD1 matches 7 bases. V shed 2 bases and J 1 base; nucleotides not matched to a gene: 10. Per the germline V gene, CDR1 is MNHEY and CDR2 is SMNVEV (reference sequence). The CDR3 has 18 amino acids. CDR3 DNA sequence: TGTGCCAGCAGTTTAGAGGGAACAGGGGTCCTAACTAATGAAAAACTGTTTTTT. Translated, it gives CASSLEGTGVLTNEKLFF.